The following is a T cell receptor beta chain sequence with its context. These data originate in a study of blood T cell repertoires in COVID-19. Study background: Samples representing acute and convalescent COVID-19 were sourced from the United States, Italy and Spain. The cDNA or gDNA used as material had been derived from T cells, B-cell-depleted T cells, or PBMCs.

In the original processing: Nucleated cell counts were estimated from reference gene primer amplification. Here immunoSEQ multiplex PCR was the method, and the copy in TCRdb shows in-frame clones only, minus some. Clonal size and the V and J genes are those of that table, whereas D and trimming came from the DNA. The sample lists tens of thousands of clones, around 83% seen once, with roughly 5.7% in the top ten. The ends were cut back, 5 bases at V and 1 base at J, with 14 bases in the middle. Germline assignment: CDR1 SEHNR and CDR2 FQNEAQ (reference sequence). The CDR3 is made up of 15 amino acids.

This chain links TRBV7-9 with TRBJ1-2, with a possible D match to TRBD1 (6 bases). This clonotype was obtained from a woman aged 60-75 years with acute or convalescent COVID-19. The sequenced sample consisted of peripheral blood. CDR3 DNA: TGTGCCAGCAGCCCTGGGGGACAACTTAACTATGGCTACACCTTC. Protein sequence: CASSPGGQLNYGYTF.